Shown below are 27 T cell receptor beta chains from a single sample sequenced in a study of T cells in Graves' hyperthyroidism and ophthalmopathy. Using RNA transcripts as the source, TCR beta CDR3 regions were amplified. HTBI primers were the set used in a first-round RT-PCR of the TCR CDR3. TCRdb recomputed calls from the multiplex PCR reads with MiXCR, one row per CDR3 protein. The sample contains over 500,000 distinct CDR3 sequences, around 43% of which appear only once. The source material was peripheral blood or thyroid tissue (not recorded which). Every receptor here comes from an adult woman with Graves' disease, either hyperthyroidism or ophthalmopathy (not recorded which).

The V and J genes are TRBV10-3 and TRBJ2-2; 8 bases map to TRBD2. V shed 6 bases, J shed 8 bases, and the junction held 8 bases outside the gene matches. This CDR3 spans 14 amino acids. Germline CDR1 reads ENHRY; CDR2 reads SYGVKD. The CDR3 region has the DNA TGTGCCATCAGGCCATGGACTAGCCGGGGGGAGCTGTTTTTT. Translated, it gives CAIRPWTSRGELFF.

This chain joins TRBV7-6 and TRBJ2-5; 8 nucleotides line up with TRBD1. Germline V lookup: CDR1 SGHVS, CDR2 FNYEAQ. J gave up 0 bases and V 5 bases, and 5 bases lay outside the gene matches. CDR3 length equals 15 residues. CDR3 coding DNA: TGTGCCAGCAGCAAACAGGGGGGCTACCAAGAGACCCAGTACTTC. This sequence encodes CASSKQGGYQETQYF.

The chain carries TRBV7-8 and TRBJ2-3, with TRBD2 identical over 8 bases. Germline CDR1 SGHVS, CDR2 FQNEAQ. CDR3 length: 20 residues. V dropped 4 bases and J dropped 1; count of bases not matched to a gene: 19. CDR3 in amino acids: CASSSLGRSVAGRGTDTQYF. The CDR3 DNA follows: TGTGCCAGCAGCTCCCTGGGACGGTCAGTAGCGGGACGAGGCACAGATACGCAGTATTTT.

This clonotype has ten or more counts. This rearrangement joins TRBV20-1 to TRBJ2-7, with 8 bases identical to TRBD2. The CDR3 is made up of 15 amino acids. Per the germline V gene, CDR1 is DFQATT and CDR2 is SNEGSKA (reference sequence). V lost 4 bases, J lost 5 bases, and 13 bases stayed unmatched. The CDR3: CSATLGGGRINEQYF. In DNA form, the CDR3 reads TGCAGTGCTACCTTGGGGGGCGGGAGGATCAACGAGCAGTACTTC.

In this sample, this clonotype turned up many times. The chain couples TRBV5-1 to TRBJ2-7, with TRBD2 identical over 8 bases. CDR1 is SGHRS and CDR2 is YFSETQ in the germline V gene. The J segment lost 3 bases and the V segment lost 4 bases, leaving 12 bases of the junction unmatched. This CDR3 spans 16 amino acids. The CDR3, as DNA: TGCGCCAGCAGCCCTGGAGTGGTAGCGGGAATCTACGAGCAGTACTTC. As protein: CASSPGVVAGIYEQYF.

This rearrangement joins TRBV12-3 or TRBV12-4 to TRBJ2-2; 11 bases line up with TRBD1. J gave up 4 bases and V 6 bases, and 7 bases lay outside the gene matches. CDR3 length equals 16 residues. CDR3 region: CASRDGQGAFTGELFF. In nucleotides, the CDR3 is TGTGCCAGCAGGGACGGACAGGGGGCTTTCACCGGGGAGCTGTTTTTT.

This clonotype was seen repeatedly, ten times or more. J is TRBJ1-5 and V is TRBV28; unclear D gene. This CDR3 is built from 12 residues. V was clipped by 6 bases and J by 3 bases, with 6 bases between them. CDR1 is MDHEN, CDR2 SYDVKM, per germline. CDR3 sequence: CASSPANQPQHF. CDR3 DNA sequence: TGTGCCAGCAGCCCGGCCAATCAGCCCCAGCATTTT.

In its sample, this clonotype was seen a few times. The J gene is TRBJ2-7, the V gene TRBV7-3; 13 bases fit TRBD2. V dropped 0 bases and J dropped 7; count of bases not matched to a gene: 0. The CDR3 extends over 14 amino acids. Germline lookup yields CDR1 SGHTA and CDR2 FQGTGA. The CDR3 here is CASSLTGLAGEQYF. CDR3 sequence (DNA): TGTGCCAGCAGCTTAACGGGACTAGCGGGAGAGCAGTACTTC.

This chain uses TRBV15 with TRBJ2-7; D might be TRBD2 (7 bases). CDR1 and CDR2 from the germline V gene are LNHNV and YYDKDF (reference sequence). The CDR3 consists of 16 residues. V lost 1 base and J 3 bases, leaving 16 bases between the germline ends. This CDR3 reads CATSRAGRGLFYEQYF. CDR3 coding DNA: TGTGCCACCAGCAGAGCCGGGCGGGGGCTTTTCTACGAGCAGTACTTC.

This clonotype has at least ten counts. The chain carries TRBV9 and TRBJ1-1; perhaps TRBD1 as D (5 bases). V shed 7 bases and J shed 1 base, with 11 bases lying between them. CDR1 is SGDLS and CDR2 is YYNGEE in the germline V gene. The CDR3 contains 13 residues. The CDR3 protein is CASGAGPNTEAFF. CDR3 DNA: TGTGCCAGCGGTGCGGGACCGAACACTGAAGCTTTCTTT.

The gene calls are TRBV2 and TRBJ2-2, with 7 bases that match TRBD1. This CDR3 is built from 16 residues. In germline, CDR1 is SNHLY, CDR2 FYNNEI. Unmatched junction bases numbered 14, after V lost 6 bases and J lost 7 bases. Here the CDR3 DNA reads TGTGCCAGCAGCAAGGGGGCGGCAGGGCGTGGCGGGGAGCTGTTTTTT. It yields the protein CASSKGAAGRGGELFF.

The genes are TRBV20-1 and TRBJ1-5; no reliable D call. V dropped 6 bases and J dropped 3 bases, with 18 bases sitting between them. CDR1 is DFQATT, CDR2 SNEGSKA, per germline (reference sequence). This CDR3 contains 15 residues. This CDR3 reads CSATTSDRFNQPQHF. CDR3 nucleotides: TGCAGTGCCACGACTTCGGACCGTTTCAATCAGCCCCAGCATTTT.

This chain uses TRBV7-8 with TRBJ1-1, with D perhaps TRBD1 (6 bases). The germline V gene encodes CDR1 SGHVS and CDR2 FQNEAQ. Trimming stripped 5 bases from V and 4 bases from J, with 17 bases between. The CDR3 extends over 15 amino acids. CDR3 sequence: CASSPRTALGTEAFF. CDR3 in DNA: TGTGCCAGCAGCCCAAGGACAGCCCTGGGCACTGAAGCTTTCTTT.

The chain has TRBV5-6 and TRBJ1-6; D is unresolved. CDR3 length equals 17 residues. Germline V CDR1 and CDR2: SGHDT, YYEEEE. Trimming removed 1 base from V and 7 bases from J, with 18 bases in between. The CDR3, as DNA: TGTGCCAGCAGCTTGTCAGTCGGGAGATTCTCAAATTCACCCCTCCACTTT. This gives the protein CASSLSVGRFSNSPLHF.

The genes are TRBV2 and TRBJ2-5; 7 bases map to TRBD1. CDR1 and CDR2 from the germline V gene are SNHLY and FYNNEI. With 4 bases clipped from V and 1 base from J, the junction kept 3 bases outside the gene matches. The CDR3 spans 14 residues. CDR3 sequence reads: CASSGNRGQETQYF. The CDR3 region has the DNA TGTGCCAGCAGTGGCAACAGGGGCCAAGAGACCCAGTACTTC.

CDR3: CASSLDGGRTEAFF. The CDR3 bases are TGTGCCAGCAGCTTAGATGGGGGCCGGACTGAAGCTTTCTTT. The rearrangement links TRBV7-9 to TRBJ1-1; D might be TRBD1 (6 bases). There are 14 residues in the CDR3. V dropped 1 base and J dropped 5 bases, with 11 bases sitting between them. Looked up from germline, CDR1 is SEHNR and CDR2 is FQNEAQ (reference sequence).

The V and J genes are TRBV20-1 and TRBJ1-5; 7 bases map to TRBD1. CDR1 and CDR2 (germline): DFQATT, SNEGSKA (reference sequence). The CDR3 runs to 15 residues. With V trimmed by 2 bases and J by 2 bases, 6 bases remained unmatched. CDR3 sequence (DNA): TGCAGTGCTAGAAGTCCTGGACAGGGCAATCAGCCCCAGCATTTT. The encoded protein is CSARSPGQGNQPQHF.

The chain combines TRBV6-6 with TRBJ1-3; no reliable D call. The V end was cut by 8 bases, the J end by 0 bases, with 8 bases between. Germline loops: CDR1 MNHNY, CDR2 SVGAGI (reference sequence). This CDR3 region has 13 residues. The CDR3 DNA follows: TGTGCCAGCGGGTCGTCCTCTGGAAACACCATATATTTT. Amino acid sequence: CASGSSSGNTIYF.

The chain joins TRBV25-1 to TRBJ1-4; 7 bases are shared with TRBD1. CDR3 size: 15 residues. J lost 7 bases, V lost 7 bases, and 12 bases had no gene match. Germline V gene lookup returns CDR1 MGHDK and CDR2 SYGVNS. The CDR3, as DNA: TGTGCCAGCACCAACGACAGGGCCGGCGGTGAAAAACTGTTTTTT. Protein product: CASTNDRAGGEKLFF. Full variable domain (remainder filled in from reference TRBV25-1 and TRBJ1-4): EADIYQTPRYLVIGTGKKITLECSQTMGHDKMYWYQQDPGMELHLIHYSYGVNSTEKGDLSSESTVSRIRTEHFPLTLESARPSHTSQYLCASTNDRAGGEKLFFGSGTQLSVL.

At least ten counts were recorded for this clonotype. The chain couples TRBV6-1 to TRBJ2-7, with D uncertain. CDR3 size: 14 residues. Per the germline V gene, CDR1 is MNHNS and CDR2 is SASEGT. Trimming stripped 0 bases from V and 5 bases from J, with 11 bases between. This CDR3 is CASSEAGRRNEQYF. In nucleotides, the CDR3 is TGTGCCAGCAGTGAAGCTGGCAGAAGGAACGAGCAGTACTTC.

A remark on this clonotype: A read error may be the cause here, since a much bigger clone is one base away. The chain recombines TRBV9 with TRBJ1-1; unclear D gene. CDR1 SGDLS and CDR2 YYNGEE come from the germline V gene. CDR3 length: 16 residues. The CDR3 DNA reads TGTGCCAGCAGCGGGGAGAGGGAGTTGGTGAACACTGGAGCTTTCTTT. Protein sequence: CASSGERELVNTGAFF.

This clonotype was detected ten times or more. The rearrangement joins TRBV12-3 or TRBV12-4 to TRBJ1-5, with a possible D match to TRBD1 (6 bases). The CDR3 contains 16 residues. Trimming left V 1 base short and J 6 bases short, with 16 bases between. Here the CDR3 DNA reads TGTGCCAGCAGTTTAGAGGGCAGGGGATATGTTCAGCCCCAGCATTTT. Its protein is CASSLEGRGYVQPQHF.

V and J are TRBV27 and TRBJ2-7, with TRBD1 identical over 7 bases. V shed 2 bases, J shed 3 bases, and the junction held 10 bases outside the gene matches. Germline CDR1 MNHEY, CDR2 SMNVEV (reference sequence). The CDR3 runs to 16 residues. The CDR3 reads CASSLRSGRGLYEQYF. The CDR3 DNA reads TGTGCCAGCAGTTTACGGTCCGGAAGGGGGCTCTACGAGCAGTACTTC.

A few counts support this clonotype. The CDR3 here is CAIRRESYEQYF. The CDR3 coding sequence is TGTGCCATCAGGCGGGAGTCCTACGAGCAGTACTTC. The chain couples TRBV10-3 to TRBJ2-7; 7 positions agree with TRBD2. Germline V lookup: CDR1 ENHRY, CDR2 SYGVKD. This CDR3 contains 12 residues. V shed 6 bases and J 1 base; nucleotides not matched to a gene: 0.

The V call is TRBV10-3, the J call TRBJ1-5; D remains unclear. Trimming shortened V by 3 bases and J by 1 base, and 7 bases separated the two germline ends. The germline CDR1 and CDR2 sequences are ENHRY and SYGVKD. The CDR3 runs to 14 residues. CDR3 protein: CAISDGRSNQPQHF. In DNA form, the CDR3 reads TGTGCCATCAGTGATGGCAGAAGCAATCAGCCCCAGCATTTT.

The chain links TRBV30 to TRBJ1-1; D is perhaps TRBD1 (6 bases). This CDR3 contains 13 residues. Trimming pared 8 bases from V and 4 bases from J, leaving 17 bases between. Germline CDR1 is GTSNPN and CDR2 is SVGIG (reference sequence). The DNA of the CDR3 is TGTGCCCTTTTGGGGGCAGGGGTCACTGAAGCTTTCTTT. Its protein product is CALLGAGVTEAFF.

The chain carries TRBV10-3 and TRBJ1-2, with D perhaps TRBD1 (6 bases). The CDR3 has 13 amino acids. Germline CDR1 and CDR2: ENHRY and SYGVKD. The CDR3 loop is CAHTGLKNYGYTF. The DNA for the CDR3 is TGTGCACATACAGGGCTAAAGAACTATGGCTACACCTTC.